This T cell receptor beta chain was identified in a study of blood T cell repertoires in COVID-19. Study background: COVID-19 samples from acute and convalescent phases originated in the United States, Italy and Spain. Sources were T cells, B-cell-depleted T cells, or PBMCs; the material itself was cDNA or gDNA.

The trim removed 3 bases at V and 0 bases at J, leaving 7 bases unmatched. Germline assignment: CDR1 LNHDA and CDR2 SQIVND (reference sequence). The CDR3 has 16 residues. Per the original methods: Estimation of nucleated cell counts was performed using reference gene primer amplification. Libraries were prepared by immunoSEQ multiplex PCR; TCRdb keeps only in-frame clonotypes and omits some of them. V and J calls and clone size are given by that table; D and trimming were obtained from the DNA. The repertoire holds around 30,000 clones, roughly 75% seen once, with approximately 15% in the top ten. This receptor was taken from an older man with active or convalescent COVID-19. Sample: peripheral blood. The chain recombines TRBV19 with TRBJ1-2, with 7 bases that match TRBD1. The CDR3 here is CASSIGGTATNYGYTF. CDR3 coding DNA: TGTGCCAGTAGTATTGGCGGGACAGCAACTAACTATGGCTACACCTTC.